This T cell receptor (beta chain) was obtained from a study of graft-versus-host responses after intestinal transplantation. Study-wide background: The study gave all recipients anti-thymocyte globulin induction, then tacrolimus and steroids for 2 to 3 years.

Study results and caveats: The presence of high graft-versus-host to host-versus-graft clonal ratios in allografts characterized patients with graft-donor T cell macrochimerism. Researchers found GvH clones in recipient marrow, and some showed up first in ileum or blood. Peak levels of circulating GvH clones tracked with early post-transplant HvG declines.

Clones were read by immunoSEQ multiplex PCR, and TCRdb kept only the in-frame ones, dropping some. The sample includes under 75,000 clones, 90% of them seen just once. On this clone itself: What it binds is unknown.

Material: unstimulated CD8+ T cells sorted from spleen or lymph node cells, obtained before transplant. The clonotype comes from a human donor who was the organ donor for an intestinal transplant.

CDR3 sequence: CASSEYLQTGELFF. CDR3 bases: TGTGCCAGCAGTGAATATTTACAAACCGGGGAGCTGTTTTTT. The chain recombines TRBV25-1 with TRBJ2-2; D is ambiguous. CDR1 is MGHDK and CDR2 is SYGVNS in the germline V gene. CDR3 length: 14 residues. Trimming cost V 0 bases and J 5 bases, with 7 bases left between them.